This TCR beta chain is drawn from a study of neurological immune-mediated disorders. Whole-study results and caveats: Multiple sclerosis, the disease with the least TCR clonal expansion, fell below healthy controls, whereas HTLV-1-associated myelopathy showed the most.

TCRdb itself ran the 5' RACE reads through MiXCR, one entry per CDR3 protein. There are 50,000 to 65,000 distinct CDR3 sequences in the sample; roughly 4% occur only once, and approximately 1.6% lies in the top ten. Trimming removed 5 bases from V and 2 bases from J, with 17 bases in between. This CDR3 has 15 residues. Germline values: CDR1 SGHRS, CDR2 YFSETQ. This clonotype has at least ten counts. The antigen remains undetermined. V gene TRBV5-1 combines with J gene TRBJ2-7; D tentatively fits TRBD1 or TRBD2 (5 bases each). Sequencing was carried out using PBMCs. The origin of this receptor is a man aged 25-45 years with multiple sclerosis. CDR3 amino acids: CASRDLTRDPYEQYF. CDR3 in DNA: TGCGCCAGCAGGGACCTCACGAGGGACCCCTACGAGCAGTACTTC.